The rows below give T cell receptor beta chains drawn from one sample of a study of cytomegalovirus exposure and HLA in healthy donors. Profiled with immunoSEQ multiplex PCR; TCRdb holds only in-frame clones, not every one. The profile covers some 150,000 clones, with roughly 80% appearing a single time and 2.5% to 3.5% taken by the ten largest. Sequencing input: PBMCs. All receptors derive from a woman aged 25 to 39 in good health and CMV-seronegative. Both conserved end residues are part of each CDR3. A D gene is named only where the DNA matches it firmly. Expanded clones get a size class; other rows say once, few or many, or leave the size out.

v_gene,j_gene,d_gene,abundance,CDR3aa,CDR3nt
TRBV4-2,TRBJ2-1,TRBD2,.,CASSPGAGGYNYNEQFF,TGTGCCAGCAGCCCCGGAGCGGGAGGATATAACTACAATGAGCAGTTCTTC
TRBV29-1,TRBJ2-3,.,.,CSVERSTDTQYF,TGCAGCGTTGAGCGGAGCACAGATACGCAGTATTTT
TRBV30,TRBJ2-7,.,.,CAWSVGGASSYEQYF,TGTGCCTGGAGTGTAGGGGGGGCCAGCTCCTACGAGCAGTACTTC
TRBV5-4,TRBJ1-1,.,once,CASRGGSEAFF,TGTGCCAGCAGAGGAGGCTCCGAGGCTTTCTTT
TRBV28,TRBJ2-7,.,.,CATLDGTYVHEQYF,TGTGCCACCTTAGACGGGACTTATGTCCACGAGCAGTACTTC
TRBV5-6,TRBJ2-7,.,few,CASSFFSAYEQYF,TGTGCCAGCAGCTTTTTCTCAGCCTACGAGCAGTACTTC
TRBV7-2,TRBJ2-5,TRBD2,.,CASSLRRLAGSQETQYF,TGTGCCAGCAGCTTACGGCGGCTAGCGGGGAGCCAAGAGACCCAGTACTTC
TRBV5-1,TRBJ2-7,.,few,CASTLYLGSSPYEQYF,TGCGCCAGCACCCTCTACCTGGGCAGCTCCCCCTACGAGCAGTACTTC
TRBV30,TRBJ1-1,TRBD1,.,CAWTSKTGARTEAFF,TGTGCCTGGACCTCGAAGACAGGGGCGAGGACTGAAGCTTTCTTT
TRBV29-1,TRBJ2-1,TRBD2,once,CSVRAWSGGKNYNEQFF,TGCAGCGTTCGGGCGTGGAGCGGGGGAAAGAATTACAATGAGCAGTTCTTC
TRBV7-9,TRBJ1-2,.,.,CASSFGIDRFDGYTF,TGTGCCAGCAGCTTTGGTATTGACAGGTTCGATGGCTACACCTTC
TRBV29-1,TRBJ2-1,TRBD2,.,CSVESPGLAGGPYNEQFF,TGCAGCGTTGAATCACCGGGACTAGCGGGGGGCCCCTACAATGAGCAGTTCTTC
TRBV2,TRBJ1-3,TRBD1,.,CASTGTGATGNTIYF,TGTGCCAGCACCGGGACAGGCGCGACTGGAAACACCATATATTTT
TRBV2,TRBJ1-2,.,few,CASSQGRDYGYTF,TGTGCCAGCAGCCAGGGGCGGGACTATGGCTACACCTTC
TRBV29-1,TRBJ2-3,TRBD1,.,CSVEEQGTDTQYF,TGCAGCGTTGAAGAACAGGGGACAGATACGCAGTATTTT
TRBV18,TRBJ2-2,TRBD1,.,CASSLDRGQGGELFF,TGTGCCAGCTCGTTGGACAGGGGGCAAGGCGGGGAGCTGTTTTTT
TRBV27,TRBJ1-1,.,.,CASSLSRDTEAFF,TGTGCCAGCAGTTTATCCAGGGACACTGAAGCTTTCTTT
TRBV5-6,TRBJ2-1,TRBD2,many,CASSWGASGGYNEQFF,TGTGCCAGCAGCTGGGGGGCTAGCGGGGGCTACAATGAGCAGTTCTTC